The clone carrying this T cell receptor beta chain appeared a single time. Its matching antigen is unknown. V lost 2 bases to trimming and J lost 5 bases; unmatched junction nucleotides: 5. This CDR3 contains 14 residues. CDR1 and CDR2 (germline): MNHNS, SASEGT. This entry is derived from a study of shared clonotypes between healthy human individuals. Amplification in unsorted PBMC replicate PCRs started from approximately 300 ng DNA, which equals about 33,000 T cell genomes. Produced via immunoSEQ multiplex PCR; TCRdb's table is partial and in-frame only. This sample has 400,000 to 600,000 clones, with roughly 80% found just once. General observations from the study: Donor scarcity curtailed the genetic and exposure-history diversity represented herein. Blood was the only sampled material, and tissue repertoires likely differ.

The chain couples TRBV6-1 to TRBJ2-7; TRBD2 agrees at 8 bases. This receptor was identified in a middle-aged woman in good health. Some clones in this sample may be carry-over from other donors' samples. Sequences were obtained from PBMCs. For the CDR3, the DNA is TGTGCCAGCAGTGAACCGGGACTAGTCGACGAGCAGTACTTC. The encoded protein is CASSEPGLVDEQYF.